The 6 T cell receptor beta chains given below trace back to one sample, sequenced in a study of CD8+CD57+ T cells in acquired aplastic anemia. For CDR3 and TCR beta VDJ profiling, genomic DNA was the template used. TCRdb passed the reads through MiXCR, listing each CDR3 protein once. This sample carries some 200,000 distinct CDR3 sequences, almost 35% of them seen once, and the ten largest clones take 0.95% to 1.3%. The sample consisted of sorted CD4+, CD8+, or CD8+CD57+ T cells (not recorded which) from PBMCs. All receptors come from a human donor in good health, serving as a control.

This clonotype was observed many times. The chain combines TRBV7-2 with TRBJ2-3; no reliable D call. This CDR3 is 11 amino acids long. Trimming removed 0 bases at V and 8 bases at J, with 3 bases between. Germline assignment: CDR1 SGHTA and CDR2 FQGNSA. Here the CDR3 DNA reads TGTGCCAGCAGCTTAGCCCCTACGCAGTATTTT. Encoded protein: CASSLAPTQYF.

This clonotype was seen at least ten times. The chain uses TRBV12-3 or TRBV12-4 and TRBJ1-2; TRBD1 aligns across 9 bases. The CDR3 totals 15 residues. The V segment lost 6 bases and the J segment 3 bases; nucleotides outside the gene matches: 8. The CDR3: CASRTTGGADYGYTF. For the CDR3, the DNA is TGTGCCAGCAGGACTACAGGGGGCGCTGACTATGGCTACACCTTC.

This clonotype was counted many times. The rearrangement uses TRBV5-1 and TRBJ2-5; either TRBD1 or TRBD2 may supply D (5 bases each). Trimming took 0 bases from V and 0 from J, leaving 9 bases between them. The CDR3 is made up of 15 amino acids. The germline CDR1 and CDR2 sequences are SGHRS and YFSETQ. For the CDR3, the DNA is TGCGCCAGCAGCTTGGGGGGGACCTACCAAGAGACCCAGTACTTC. Translation gives CASSLGGTYQETQYF.

The chain uses TRBV11-2 and TRBJ2-7; D is ambiguous. The CDR3 loop spans 14 amino acids. Trimming left V 3 bases short and J 3 bases short, with 12 bases between. Germline V gene lookup returns CDR1 SGHAT and CDR2 FQNNGV. The CDR3 DNA is TGTGCCAGCAGCTTCCCAGGCAAGAGCTACGAGCAGTACTTC. Translating it yields CASSFPGKSYEQYF.

This clonotype was found many times. This sequence joins TRBV4-1 and TRBJ1-2; no definite D call. The CDR3 covers 14 residues. In germline, CDR1 is MGHRA, CDR2 YSYEKL. V was trimmed by 1 base and J by 4 bases, leaving 10 bases between them. In DNA form, the CDR3 reads TGCGCCAGCAGCCAAGCTTCAGGATTCTATGGCTACACCTTC. It codes for CASSQASGFYGYTF.

V usage is TRBV12-3 or TRBV12-4 and J usage is TRBJ2-3; 8 bases fit TRBD1. CDR3 length: 17 residues. With 4 bases clipped from V and 4 bases from J, the junction kept 13 bases outside the gene matches. CDR3 region: CASSYRTGTIVADTQYF. As DNA, the CDR3 is TGTGCCAGCAGTTATCGGACAGGGACCATTGTCGCAGATACGCAGTATTTT.